This T cell receptor (beta chain) was captured by sequencing in a study of response to subunit inactivated influenza vaccine. TCRdb ran MiXCR on the RT-PCR reads and lists one entry per CDR3 protein. The repertoire holds about 500,000 distinct CDR3 sequences, with approximately 15% as singletons. The CDR3 runs 13 residues. V was cut by 5 bases and J by 6 bases, with 13 bases left in between. CDR1 is SNHLY, CDR2 FYNNEI, per germline. Overall study findings and caveats: The authors suggested that every seasonal influenza vaccination recruits few new T cells.

A word on this clonotype: Its antigen remains unidentified.

J is TRBJ1-2 and V is TRBV2; TRBD1 might be the D (5 bases). This receptor was identified in a man aged 45 to 70 who received an inactivated influenza vaccine. This specimen was CD4+ T cells sorted from PBMCs, taken around 25 months after vaccination. The chain's CDR3 is CASSQRRENGYTF. The CDR3 DNA follows: TGTGCCAGCAGTCAGCGCAGGGAGAATGGCTACACCTTC.